These 16 T cell receptor beta chains were all obtained from the same sample, sequenced in a study of long-term antiretroviral therapy in people with HIV. Sequencing relied on immunoSEQ assay v3.0, run at survey level. Method: immunoSEQ multiplex PCR; TCRdb's copy keeps in-frame clones and lacks some. Here the sample spans 10,000 to 15,000 clones, over 65% being singletons. Sample: unsorted PBMCs, taken 1.3 years after starting antiretroviral therapy. These receptors came from a young woman with HIV.

The chain is built from TRBV18 and TRBJ1-5; no reliable D call. The V end lost 3 bases, the J end lost 5 bases, and 11 bases lay between the germline ends. The CDR3 covers 14 residues. The germline CDR1 and CDR2 sequences are KGHSH and LQKENI. The CDR3 bases are TGTGCCAGCTCACCGGGAACAGAAGATCAGCCCCAGCATTTT. Amino acids: CASSPGTEDQPQHF.

The J gene is TRBJ2-7, the V gene TRBV14; D is unresolved. V was shortened by 4 bases and J by 4 bases, with 8 bases between the two germline ends. This CDR3 spans 12 amino acids. CDR1 SGHDN and CDR2 FVKESK come from the germline V gene. CDR3 nucleotide sequence: TGTGCCAGCAGCCCAGTGGGGTACGAGCAGTACTTC. Amino acid sequence: CASSPVGYEQYF.

This clone was seen a handful of times. The chain uses TRBV2 and TRBJ1-2; D is undetermined. This CDR3 is 13 amino acids long. The V end was cut by 4 bases, the J end by 8 bases, with 14 bases between. CDR1 and CDR2 (germline): SNHLY, FYNNEI. In DNA form, the CDR3 reads TGTGCCAGCAGTGCAAACGGGAGGAGCGGCTACACCTTC. Translated, it gives CASSANGRSGYTF. The entire variable domain, with the rest obtained from reference TRBV2 and TRBJ1-2, is as follows: EPEVTQTPSHQVTQMGQEVILRCVPISNHLYFYWYRQILGQKVEFLVSFYNNEISEKSEIFDDQFSVERPDGSNFTLKIRSTKLEDSAMYFCASSANGRSGYTFGSGTRLTVV.

V usage is TRBV29-1 and J usage is TRBJ2-1; TRBD2 agrees at 8 bases. The CDR3 covers 17 residues. Trimming removed 2 bases from V and 4 bases from J; junction bases left unmatched: 13. The V gene's germline CDR1 is SQVTM and CDR2 ANQGSEA. The DNA for the CDR3 is TGCAGCGTTGAAAAAGTGGGCGGGGGGAACTTTTACAATGAGCAGTTCTTC. Its translation is CSVEKVGGGNFYNEQFF.

The rearrangement links TRBV7-6 to TRBJ1-2; weak D call: TRBD1 (6 bases). This CDR3 has 15 residues. Germline V gene data show CDR1 as SGHVS and CDR2 as FNYEAQ. V shed 2 bases and J shed 6 bases, with 16 bases lying between them. CDR3 in DNA: TGTGCCAGCAGCTTAATCCCCGGGGGCGGGAATGGCTACACCTTC. Translation: CASSLIPGGGNGYTF. Combining the CDR3 with reference TRBV7-6 and TRBJ1-2 gives the whole variable domain GAGVSQSPRYKVTKRGQDVALRCDPISGHVSLYWYRQALGQGPEFLTYFNYEAQQDKSGLPNDRFSAERPEGSISTLTIQRTEQRDSAMYRCASSLIPGGGNGYTFGSGTRLTVV.

The rearrangement uses TRBV6-1 and TRBJ2-2, with 7 bases identical to TRBD1. This CDR3 has 16 residues. CDR1 is MNHNS and CDR2 is SASEGT in the germline V gene. Losses at the gene ends were 2 bases for V and 7 bases for J; bases not matched to a gene: 10. The CDR3 sequence: CASSESPITGVGELFF. The CDR3 DNA is TGTGCCAGCAGTGAATCCCCTATAACAGGGGTCGGGGAGCTGTTTTTT.

The gene calls are TRBV7-2 and TRBJ1-5; D unresolved. Trimming stripped 0 bases from V and 3 bases from J, with 12 bases between. The germline CDR1 and CDR2 sequences are SGHTA and FQGNSA. CDR3 length: 16 residues. The CDR3 is CASSLAAGGDNQPQHF. The CDR3 coding sequence is TGTGCCAGCAGCTTAGCGGCGGGAGGCGACAATCAGCCCCAGCATTTT.

The chain combines TRBV5-1 with TRBJ2-7, with TRBD1 as a possible D gene (6 bases). Trimming took off 5 bases at V and 2 bases at J, with 11 bases between the two ends. This CDR3 is 13 amino acids long. Germline V CDR1 and CDR2: SGHRS, YFSETQ. In DNA form, the CDR3 reads TGCGCCAGCAGTCGCGACAGGCCCTACGAGCAGTACTTC. This translates into CASSRDRPYEQYF.

V gene TRBV27 combines with J gene TRBJ2-5; D ambiguous. V dropped 5 bases and J dropped 1 base, with 17 bases sitting between them. CDR3 length equals 16 residues. The germline gives CDR1 MNHEY, CDR2 SMNVEV (reference sequence). The DNA of the CDR3 is TGTGCCAGCAGTCCTAGACCCTTTCAGGTCCAAGAGACCCAGTACTTC. Translation: CASSPRPFQVQETQYF.

This clone was counted between two and nine times. The chain joins TRBV9 to TRBJ2-2; no definite D call. The germline V gene encodes CDR1 SGDLS and CDR2 YYNGEE. The CDR3 has 14 amino acids. The V end was cut by 6 bases, the J end by 0 bases, with 9 bases between. The CDR3 DNA is TGTGCCAGCAAAGGTGGGGCGAACACCGGGGAGCTGTTTTTT. Amino acids: CASKGGANTGELFF.

On this clone: Within the sample, other DNA sequences also encode this same CDR3. The rearrangement joins TRBV28 to TRBJ1-1; the match to TRBD1 covers 10 bases. V was clipped by 6 bases and J by 3 bases; unmatched bases: 4. CDR1 is MDHEN, CDR2 SYDVKM, per germline. There are 14 residues in the CDR3. The CDR3 DNA is TGTGCCAGCAGCTTGGGACAGGGGCACACTGAAGCTTTCTTT. As protein: CASSLGQGHTEAFF.

This chain uses TRBV7-7 with TRBJ2-7; D possibly corresponds to TRBD1 (5 bases). Trimming stripped 3 bases from V and 2 bases from J, with 11 bases between. The CDR3 extends over 14 amino acids. Per germline, CDR1 SSHAT and CDR2 FNYEAQ (reference sequence). The CDR3 protein is CASSFGLGAYEQYF. For the CDR3, the DNA is TGTGCCAGCAGCTTTGGGCTAGGGGCCTACGAGCAGTACTTC.

This clone was seen a few times. The rearrangement joins TRBV7-8 to TRBJ1-6; TRBD1 is a possible D gene (6 bases). Germline-derived CDR1 and CDR2 are SGHVS and FQNEAQ. V was pared by 3 bases and J by 8 bases, with 11 bases between. The CDR3 is made up of 14 amino acids. The CDR3 loop reads CASSFGNRDSPLHF. The CDR3 nucleotides are TGTGCCAGCAGCTTTGGGAACAGGGATTCACCCCTCCACTTT.

The sample holds a few counts of this clone. V gene TRBV7-3 combines with J gene TRBJ2-1; TRBD2 aligns across 9 bases. Trimming cost V 5 bases and J 1 base; bases outside gene matches: 3. The CDR3 has 15 amino acids. The V gene's germline CDR1 is SGHTA and CDR2 FQGTGA. CDR3 sequence reads: CASSASGRSYNEQFF. The CDR3 DNA sequence: TGTGCCAGCAGCGCCAGCGGGAGGTCCTACAATGAGCAGTTCTTC. The full variable domain, its missing parts supplied by reference TRBV7-3 and TRBJ2-1, is GAGVSQTPSNKVTEKGKYVELRCDPISGHTALYWYRQSLGQGPEFLIYFQGTGAADDSGLPNDRFFAVRPEGSVSTLKIQRTERGDSAVYLCASSASGRSYNEQFFGPGTRLTVL.

The chain carries TRBV29-1 and TRBJ1-2; tentatively, D is TRBD1 (5 bases). In germline, CDR1 is SQVTM, CDR2 ANQGSEA. This CDR3 is 13 amino acids long. Trimming removed 0 bases from V and 4 bases from J, with 9 bases in between. Here the CDR3 DNA reads TGCAGCGTTGAAGATGGGGCAGCCTATGGCTACACCTTC. It codes for CSVEDGAAYGYTF.

This clone was seen a few times. The DNA for the CDR3 is TGTGCCACCTCGGACAGGGGGCAGGCCCGGGAACTGTTTTTT. This sequence encodes CATSDRGQARELFF. The rearrangement links TRBV7-9 to TRBJ1-4, with 11 bases identical to TRBD1. V shed 10 bases and J 12 bases; nucleotides not matched to a gene: 13. The CDR3 spans 14 residues. Per the germline V gene, CDR1 is SEHNR and CDR2 is FQNEAQ (reference sequence).